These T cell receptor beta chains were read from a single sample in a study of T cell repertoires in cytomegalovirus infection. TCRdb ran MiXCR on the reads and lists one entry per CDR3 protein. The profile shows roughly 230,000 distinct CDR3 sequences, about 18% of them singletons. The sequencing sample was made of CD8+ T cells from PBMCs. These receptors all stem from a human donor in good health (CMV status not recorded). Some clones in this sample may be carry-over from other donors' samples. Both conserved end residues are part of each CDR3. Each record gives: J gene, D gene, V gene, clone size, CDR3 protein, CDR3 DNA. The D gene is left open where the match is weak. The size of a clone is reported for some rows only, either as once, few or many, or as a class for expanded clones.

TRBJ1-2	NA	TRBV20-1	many	CSASRADALFYYGYTF	TGCAGTGCTAGCAGGGCTGACGCGCTTTTCTATTATGGCTACACCTTC
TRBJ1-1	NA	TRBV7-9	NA	CASSFGLGTEAFF	TGTGCCAGCAGCTTCGGGCTGGGTACTGAAGCTTTCTTT
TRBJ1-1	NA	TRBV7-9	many	CASSSTGLAFF	TGTGCCAGCAGCTCAACAGGGTTGGCTTTCTTT
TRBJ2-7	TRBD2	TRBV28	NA	CASSFPLGAGDSYEQYF	TGTGCCAGCAGTTTCCCCCTAGGCGCGGGGGACTCCTACGAGCAGTACTTC
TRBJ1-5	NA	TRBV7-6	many	CASSPFAAGGQPQHF	TGTGCCAGCAGCCCCTTCGCGGCAGGTGGTCAGCCCCAGCATTTT
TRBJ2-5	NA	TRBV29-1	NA	CSVEVRVGGRETQYF	TGCAGCGTTGAAGTACGGGTGGGGGGAAGGGAGACCCAGTACTTC
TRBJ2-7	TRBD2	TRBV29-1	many	CSVGGGPGGSYEQYF	TGCAGCGTTGGGGGGGGACCCGGGGGATCCTACGAGCAGTACTTC
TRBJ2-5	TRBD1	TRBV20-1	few	CSAWTGAFQETQYF	TGCAGTGCATGGACAGGGGCCTTCCAAGAGACCCAGTACTTC
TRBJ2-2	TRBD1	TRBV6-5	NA	CASSYSRTGSVAGELFF	TGTGCCAGCAGTTACTCAAGGACAGGGAGCGTGGCCGGGGAGCTGTTTTTT
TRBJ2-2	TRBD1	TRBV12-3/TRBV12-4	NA	CANRGTGVAGELFF	TGTGCCAACAGGGGGACAGGGGTCGCCGGGGAGCTGTTTTTT
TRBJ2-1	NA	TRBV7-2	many	CASSSTPQWNEQFF	TGTGCCAGCAGCTCAACGCCGCAATGGAATGAGCAGTTCTTC
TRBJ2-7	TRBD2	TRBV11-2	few	CASSFGGGAYEQYF	TGTGCCAGCAGCTTTGGCGGGGGGGCGTACGAGCAGTACTTC
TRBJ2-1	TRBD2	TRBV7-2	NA	CASSLVKASGGSIEQFF	TGTGCCAGCAGCTTAGTCAAGGCTAGCGGGGGGTCCATTGAGCAGTTCTTC
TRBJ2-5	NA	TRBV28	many	CASKQELAQETQYF	TGTGCCAGCAAGCAGGAACTGGCGCAAGAGACCCAGTACTTC
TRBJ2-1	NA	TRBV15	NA	CATSSPPFRQDQGPWNEQFF	TGTGCCACCAGCAGCCCACCTTTCCGACAGGACCAAGGGCCTTGGAATGAGCAGTTCTTC
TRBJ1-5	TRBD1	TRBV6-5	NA	CATRRTGRNQPQHF	TGTGCCACCCGACGGACAGGGAGAAATCAGCCCCAGCATTTT
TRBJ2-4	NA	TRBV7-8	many	CASSLEGLLASNIQYF	TGTGCCAGCAGCTTAGAAGGATTATTAGCTTCAAACATTCAGTACTTC
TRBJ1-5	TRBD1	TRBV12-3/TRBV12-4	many	CASSLTEDREGNQPQHF	TGTGCCAGCAGCCTGACCGAGGACAGGGAGGGCAATCAGCCCCAGCATTTT
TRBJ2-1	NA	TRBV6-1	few	CASRGISYNEQFF	TGTGCCAGCCGAGGGATTTCCTACAATGAGCAGTTCTTC
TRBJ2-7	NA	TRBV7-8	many	CASSLAGTPFEQYF	TGTGCCAGCAGCCTAGCCGGGACACCCTTTGAGCAGTACTTC
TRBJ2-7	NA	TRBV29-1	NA	CSVADPTYEQYF	TGCAGCGTTGCAGACCCTACCTACGAGCAGTACTTC
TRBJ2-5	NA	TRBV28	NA	CASGFEMETQYF	TGTGCCAGCGGTTTTGAAATGGAGACCCAGTACTTC
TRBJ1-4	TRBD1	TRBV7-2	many	CASSSTTGPNEKLFF	TGTGCCAGCAGCTCCACGACAGGGCCTAATGAAAAACTGTTTTTT
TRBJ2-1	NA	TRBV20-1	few	CSARDPGEWVSYNEQFF	TGCAGTGCTAGAGATCCGGGCGAGTGGGTCTCCTACAATGAGCAGTTCTTC
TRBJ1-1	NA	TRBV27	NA	CAAADRRNTEAFF	TGTGCCGCAGCCGACAGGCGGAACACTGAAGCTTTCTTT
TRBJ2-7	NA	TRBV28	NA	CASSPGKESSYEQYF	TGTGCCAGCAGCCCAGGAAAGGAGAGCTCCTACGAGCAGTACTTC
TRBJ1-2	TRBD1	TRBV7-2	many	CASSLGGGAEGYTF	TGTGCCAGCAGCTTAGGAGGGGGCGCGGAGGGCTACACCTTC
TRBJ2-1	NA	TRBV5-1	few	CASSDKFGGPAHNEQFF	TGCGCCAGCAGCGATAAGTTCGGGGGGCCCGCCCACAATGAGCAGTTCTTC
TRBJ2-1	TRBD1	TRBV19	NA	CASSLKDRGYEQFF	TGTGCCAGTAGTCTAAAAGACAGGGGATATGAGCAGTTCTTC
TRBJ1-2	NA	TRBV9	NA	CASSVARASYGYTF	TGTGCCAGCAGCGTAGCCCGAGCTTCGTATGGCTACACCTTC
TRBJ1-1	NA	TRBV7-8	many	CASSHWGGRGWTEAFF	TGTGCCAGCAGCCACTGGGGTGGCCGCGGTTGGACTGAAGCTTTCTTT
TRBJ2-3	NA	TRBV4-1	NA	CASSPGTPSTDTQYF	TGCGCCAGCAGCCCCGGGACTCCAAGCACAGATACGCAGTATTTT
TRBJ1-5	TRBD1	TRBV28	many	CASSQDRALNQPQHF	TGTGCCAGCAGCCAGGACAGGGCCCTCAATCAGCCCCAGCATTTT
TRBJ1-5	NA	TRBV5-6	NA	CASSPGWGPNQPQHF	TGTGCCAGCAGCCCCGGGTGGGGCCCTAATCAGCCCCAGCATTTT
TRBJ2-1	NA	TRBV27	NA	CASSLSGKNEQFF	TGTGCCAGCAGTTTGTCAGGGAAGAATGAGCAGTTCTTC
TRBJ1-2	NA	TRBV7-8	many	CASSLAERGGGYTF	TGTGCCAGCAGCTTAGCGGAAAGGGGCGGAGGCTACACCTTC
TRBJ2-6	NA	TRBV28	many	CASSTILESGANVLTF	TGTGCCAGCAGTACAATTCTGGAGAGCGGGGCCAACGTCCTGACTTTC
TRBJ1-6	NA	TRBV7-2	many	CASSPYPPGPYNSPLHF	TGTGCCAGCAGCCCCTACCCTCCCGGTCCCTATAATTCACCCCTCCACTTT
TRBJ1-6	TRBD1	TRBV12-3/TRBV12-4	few	CASSYDRGNSPLHF	TGTGCCAGCAGCTACGACAGGGGGAATTCACCCCTCCACTTT
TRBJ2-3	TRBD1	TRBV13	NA	CASSTPGQQYTDTQYF	TGTGCCAGCAGCACTCCGGGACAGCAGTACACAGATACGCAGTATTTT
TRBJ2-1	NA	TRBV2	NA	CASSSARYNEQFF	TGTGCCAGCAGCTCCGCCAGATACAATGAGCAGTTCTTC
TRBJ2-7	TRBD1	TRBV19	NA	CASSIALGQHYEQYF	TGTGCCAGTAGTATCGCGTTGGGACAGCACTACGAGCAGTACTTC
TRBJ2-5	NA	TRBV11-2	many	CASSLEGETQYF	TGTGCCAGCAGCTTAGAGGGAGAGACCCAGTACTTC
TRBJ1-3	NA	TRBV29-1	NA	CSVRDGNSGNTIYF	TGCAGCGTCCGAGACGGTAACTCTGGAAACACCATATATTTT
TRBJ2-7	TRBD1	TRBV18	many	CASSPTRGQGRLEQYF	TGTGCCAGCTCACCAACGAGGGGACAGGGTAGACTCGAGCAGTACTTC
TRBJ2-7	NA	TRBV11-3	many	CASSLGGFAEQYF	TGTGCCAGCAGCTTAGGGGGGTTCGCCGAGCAGTACTTC
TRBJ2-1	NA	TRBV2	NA	CASFRDSKSGYNEQFF	TGTGCCAGCTTCCGGGACTCCAAGTCTGGTTACAATGAGCAGTTCTTC
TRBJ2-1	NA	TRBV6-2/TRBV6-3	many	CASTGTYYNEQFF	TGTGCCAGCACCGGGACTTATTACAATGAGCAGTTCTTC
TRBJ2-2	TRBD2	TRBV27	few	CASSHTGTSGPGELFF	TGTGCCAGCAGTCATACAGGGACTAGCGGACCCGGGGAGCTGTTTTTT
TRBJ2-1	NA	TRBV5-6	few	CASSLDGVYEQFF	TGTGCCAGCAGCTTGGATGGGGTTTATGAGCAGTTCTTC
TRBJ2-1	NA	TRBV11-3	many	CASSPRGGPSYNEQFF	TGTGCCAGCAGCCCCCGAGGGGGGCCATCCTACAATGAGCAGTTCTTC
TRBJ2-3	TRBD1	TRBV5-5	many	CASSIGQGAGTDTQYF	TGTGCCAGCAGCATCGGACAGGGAGCTGGCACAGATACGCAGTATTTT
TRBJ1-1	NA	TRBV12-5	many	CASGLNPTEAFF	TGTGCTAGTGGTTTGAATCCCACTGAAGCTTTCTTT